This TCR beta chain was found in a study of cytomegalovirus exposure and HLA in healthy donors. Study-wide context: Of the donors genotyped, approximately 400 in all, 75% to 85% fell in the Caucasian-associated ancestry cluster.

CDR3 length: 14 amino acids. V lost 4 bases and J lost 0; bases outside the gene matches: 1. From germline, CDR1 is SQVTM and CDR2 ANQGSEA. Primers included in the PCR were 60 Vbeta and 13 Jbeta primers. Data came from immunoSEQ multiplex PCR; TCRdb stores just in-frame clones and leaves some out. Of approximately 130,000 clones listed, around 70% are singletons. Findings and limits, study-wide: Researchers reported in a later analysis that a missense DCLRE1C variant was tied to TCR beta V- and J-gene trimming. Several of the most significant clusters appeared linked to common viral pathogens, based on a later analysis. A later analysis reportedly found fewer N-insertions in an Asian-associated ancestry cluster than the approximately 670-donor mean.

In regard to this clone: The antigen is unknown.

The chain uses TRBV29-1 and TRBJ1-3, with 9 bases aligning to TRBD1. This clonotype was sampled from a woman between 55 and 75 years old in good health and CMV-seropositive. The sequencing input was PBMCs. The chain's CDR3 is CSVATGGSGNTIYF. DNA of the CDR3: TGCAGCGTTGCGACAGGGGGCTCTGGAAACACCATATATTTT. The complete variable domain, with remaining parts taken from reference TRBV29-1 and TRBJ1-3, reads SAVISQKPSRDICQRGTSLTIQCQVDSQVTMMFWYRQQPGQSLTLIATANQGSEATYESGFVIDKFPISRPNLTFSTLTVSNMSPEDSSIYLCSVATGGSGNTIYFGEGSWLTVV.